The rows below give T cell receptor beta chains drawn from one sample of a study of T cell responses to AZD1222 COVID-19 vaccine. The table came from immunoSEQ multiplex PCR; TCRdb's copy has only in-frame clones and leaves some out. The data contain 95,000 to 150,000 clones, around 86% of them singletons. The sample was peripheral blood, taken on day 0 of AZD1222 vaccination. The receptors originated from an adult in good health. Both conserved end residues are part of each CDR3. The D gene is left open where the match is weak. Not all rows give a size; the values are once, few, many and, for expanded clones, a class.

j_call clone_size d_call v_call cdr3_nt cdr3_aa
TRBJ2-7 NA NA TRBV2 TGTGCCACCGTACGACAGGACGAGCAGTACTTC CATVRQDEQYF
TRBJ1-1 NA NA TRBV5-6 TGTGCCAGCAGCTTGGACGGGGAAGTCACTGAAGCTTTCTTT CASSLDGEVTEAFF
TRBJ1-1 NA NA TRBV7-9 TGTGCCAGCAGCGGCCGGGATTCTAAATCATACCGGAACACTGAAGCTTTCTTT CASSGRDSKSYRNTEAFF
TRBJ2-1 NA TRBD2 TRBV3-1/TRBV3-2 TGTGCCAGCAGCCAAGTCTTAGCGGGGAGCTCCTACAATGAGCAGTTCTTC CASSQVLAGSSYNEQFF
TRBJ1-2 NA TRBD1 TRBV3-1/TRBV3-2 TGTGCCAGCAGCCTACAGGGGGCGTTTAACTATGGCTACACCTTC CASSLQGAFNYGYTF
TRBJ2-3 NA NA TRBV5-8 TGTGCCAGCAGTCCGTACGGGGGCGGGCAGTATTTT CASSPYGGGQYF
TRBJ2-7 NA TRBD2 TRBV7-2 TGTGCCAGCACCTCCTCCTCTAGCGGGCGCTACGAGCAGTACTTC CASTSSSSGRYEQYF
TRBJ2-2 NA NA TRBV9 TGTGCCAGCAGCAACACCGGGGAGCTGTTTTTT CASSNTGELFF
TRBJ1-4 NA NA TRBV19 TGTGCCAGTAGTATATTGGAGGGTCAAAAACTGTTTTTT CASSILEGQKLFF
TRBJ1-5 NA NA TRBV14 TGTGCCAGCAGCCAAGTTGGGTTGAATCAGCCCCAGCATTTT CASSQVGLNQPQHF
TRBJ1-1 NA NA TRBV29-1 TGCAGCGTTGAAGGGAGACAGAACACTGAAGCTTTCTTT CSVEGRQNTEAFF
TRBJ1-4 once NA TRBV19 TGTGCCAGTAGTATACAGGGCGCCAATGAAAAACTGTTTTTT CASSIQGANEKLFF
TRBJ1-2 NA NA TRBV27 TGTGCCAGCAGTTCCCGCGGGGGGGGTTGGACGTATGGCTACACCTTC CASSSRGGGWTYGYTF
TRBJ2-3 NA TRBD2 TRBV6-4 TGTGCCAGCAGTGACCCAGGGACTAGCGGGGGGCGTGGCACAGATACGCAGTATTTT CASSDPGTSGGRGTDTQYF
TRBJ2-1 NA TRBD2 TRBV4-2 TGTGCCAGCAGCCAGGCTAGCGGGGGGAAGGGCAATGAGCAGTTCTTC CASSQASGGKGNEQFF
TRBJ1-1 NA TRBD1 TRBV18 TGTGCCAGCTCAGTACAGGGGTTATTCACTGAAGCTTTCTTT CASSVQGLFTEAFF
TRBJ1-3 once NA TRBV5-1 TGCGCCAGCAGCCCGGTGGGGGATCGGGGAAACACCATATATTTT CASSPVGDRGNTIYF
TRBJ1-2 NA TRBD1 TRBV5-3 TGTGCCAGAAGCTCTCGACGAAACAGGGGCCCGCATGGCTACACCTTC CARSSRRNRGPHGYTF
TRBJ2-7 NA TRBD1 TRBV12-5 TGTGCTAGTGGTTTGGTATCCGGGACAGGGAACTACGAGCAGTACTTC CASGLVSGTGNYEQYF
TRBJ2-1 once TRBD2 TRBV4-2 TGTGCCAGCAGCCAAGATAGCGGGGGGGCCAATGAGCAGTTCTTC CASSQDSGGANEQFF
TRBJ2-2 NA TRBD1 TRBV7-9 TGTGCCAGCAGCCCTCCGGGGACAGCCGGACCCGGGGAGCTGTTTTTT CASSPPGTAGPGELFF
TRBJ1-5 few NA TRBV15 TGTGCCACCAGCATAAGCCGGGACACTAGGGGTTGGCCCCAGCATTTT CATSISRDTRGWPQHF
TRBJ2-2 few NA TRBV3-1/TRBV3-2 TGTGCCAGCAGCCCTCGCAGGGGGGCGAACACCGGGGAGCTGTTTTTT CASSPRRGANTGELFF
TRBJ1-4 NA TRBD1 TRBV6-6 TGTGCCAGCAGTTATCGCCCCAGGGGGGTCCATGAAAAACTGTTTTTT CASSYRPRGVHEKLFF
TRBJ1-4 few NA TRBV5-1 TGCGCCAGCAGCTGGGGTTCGGGGCAAAACGAAAAACTGTTTTTT CASSWGSGQNEKLFF
TRBJ2-7 NA TRBD2 TRBV2 TGTGCCAGCAGTGAACTGCCTAGCGGGGTCTACGAGCAGTACTTC CASSELPSGVYEQYF
TRBJ2-1 NA TRBD1 TRBV6-1 TGTGCCAGCAGTGAAGAACAGGGGGCCGACCCATACAATGAGCAGTTCTTC CASSEEQGADPYNEQFF